This TCR beta chain was retrieved from a study of blood T cell repertoires in COVID-19. Study as a whole: Nucleic acid was either cDNA or gDNA, and it came from T cells, B-cell-depleted T cells, or PBMCs.

Methods used by the authors: It was from reference gene primer amplification that nucleated cell counts were estimated. Clones were read by immunoSEQ multiplex PCR, and TCRdb kept only the in-frame ones, dropping some. V and J calls and clone size are as listed in that table; D and trimming were resolved from the DNA. The table shows roughly 100,000 clones, with 69% occurring only once. Germline CDR1 reads KGHSH; CDR2 reads LQKENI. This CDR3 contains 14 residues. Trimming pared 3 bases from V and 4 bases from J, leaving 10 bases between. The sequencing input was peripheral blood. The rearrangement uses TRBV18 and TRBJ1-3; the D gene is possibly TRBD1 (5 bases). This sequence originates from a man older than 75 with acute or convalescent COVID-19. CDR3 in amino acids: CASSPAGLGNTIYF. The CDR3 region has the DNA TGTGCCAGCTCACCCGCAGGGTTGGGAAACACCATATATTTT.